These 26 T cell receptor beta chains were sequenced from one sample in a study of vaccination and CD4 T cells after COVID-19. Treatment in this sample: roughly ten-day PBMC culture with coronavirus spike peptide pools or control peptides (ViraFEST assay). Gathered ahead of the COVID-19 pandemic (2011-2018) were the CD4+ T cells of the unexposed donor. No cognate antigen is known for these TCRs. Sequenced with the Oncomine TCR Beta short-read assay was DNA taken from cultured CD4+ T cells. Using the QIAamp micro DNA kit, genomic DNA was extracted from the CD4+ T cells that had been cultured. TCRdb re-analysed the PCR reads in MiXCR, keeping a single row per CDR3 protein. The sample includes around 8,400 distinct CDR3 sequences, around two fifths seen only once; the top ten take under 40%. The sequenced sample consisted of CD4+ T cells from blood, cultured in vitro. The receptor source for this set is a human donor in good health.

This clonotype appeared a few times. The gene calls are TRBV6-1 and TRBJ2-1; D ambiguous. The V gene lost 5 bases and the J gene lost 0 bases, with 11 bases spanning the gap. This CDR3 comprises 15 residues. Per the germline V gene, CDR1 is MNHNS and CDR2 is SASEGT. CDR3 in amino acids: CASSRSGSSYNEQFF. CDR3 coding DNA: TGTGCCAGCAGTAGGTCGGGTAGCTCCTACAATGAGCAGTTCTTC.

The J gene is TRBJ2-7, the V gene TRBV20-1; D is unclear. The length of the CDR3 is 17 residues. Trimming cost V 5 bases and J 0 bases, with 23 bases left between them. In germline, CDR1 is DFQATT, CDR2 SNEGSKA (reference sequence). The CDR3 sequence is CSASGSIRSLSSYEQYF. Here the CDR3 DNA reads TGCAGTGCTTCCGGCAGCATTAGGTCGTTGAGCTCCTACGAGCAGTACTTC.

In its sample, this clonotype was seen a few times. The chain carries TRBV27 and TRBJ2-2; the D is unclear. There are 12 residues in the CDR3. The germline CDR1 and CDR2 sequences are MNHEY and SMNVEV (reference sequence). V lost 2 bases and J lost 4, with 2 bases in between. CDR3 bases: TGTGCCAGCAGTTTACGCACCGGGGAGCTGTTTTTT. Its protein is CASSLRTGELFF.

V and J are TRBV27 and TRBJ1-1, with D possibly matching TRBD1 (5 bases). CDR3 length equals 14 residues. Germline V gene lookup returns CDR1 MNHEY and CDR2 SMNVEV (reference sequence). With 5 bases removed from V and 1 base from J, the gap between germline ends came to 11 bases. CDR3 loop: CASSPGTANTEAFF. The CDR3 DNA is TGTGCCAGCAGTCCAGGGACGGCGAACACTGAAGCTTTCTTT.

This chain joins TRBV20-1 and TRBJ2-1; 8 nucleotides agree with TRBD2. With 4 bases clipped from V and 4 bases from J, the junction kept 15 bases outside the gene matches. The germline gives CDR1 DFQATT, CDR2 SNEGSKA (reference sequence). This CDR3 has 17 amino acids. The CDR3 reads CSATERGLAGRYNEQFF. The CDR3 DNA reads as TGCAGTGCTACAGAGAGAGGACTAGCCGGGAGATACAATGAGCAGTTCTTC.

This chain joins TRBV7-9 and TRBJ1-1; 7 nucleotides match TRBD1. Germline V gene sequence: CDR1 SEHNR, CDR2 FQNEAQ (reference sequence). The CDR3 runs to 14 residues. Written as DNA, the CDR3 is TGTGCAACCGCCCAGCAGGGGGTCAACACTGAAGCTTTCTTT. This translates into CATAQQGVNTEAFF.

The chain employs TRBV27 and TRBJ2-1; D gene unclear. CDR1 is MNHEY, CDR2 SMNVEV, per germline (reference sequence). CDR3 length: 15 amino acids. Trimming removed 1 base from V and 4 bases from J, with 11 bases in between. CDR3 nucleotides: TGTGCCAGCAGTTTATGGGCCCTCGCTTACAATGAGCAGTTCTTC. Its protein product is CASSLWALAYNEQFF.

The rearrangement links TRBV19 to TRBJ1-1; a weak D match, TRBD1 (6 bases). The V gene's germline CDR1 is LNHDA and CDR2 SQIVND (reference sequence). The CDR3 contains 15 residues. The germline V and J ends were trimmed by 7 bases and 3 bases, with 18 bases remaining between them. The CDR3 coding sequence is TGTGCCAGTACTCCTTCTGACAGGTCCTACACTGAAGCTTTCTTT. It encodes CASTPSDRSYTEAFF.

CDR3 bases: TGTGCCAGCACCGGAGGGACAGGACTAAATTCACCCCTCCACTTT. Protein sequence: CASTGGTGLNSPLHF. The J gene is TRBJ1-6, the V gene TRBV2; 8 positions match TRBD1. The germline V gene encodes CDR1 SNHLY and CDR2 FYNNEI. The CDR3 contains 15 residues. The V and J ends lost 7 bases and 7 bases, in that order; junction bases with no gene match: 9.

V gene TRBV6-1 combines with J gene TRBJ1-6; maybe TRBD1 (6 bases). The CDR3 has 13 residues. From germline, CDR1 is MNHNS and CDR2 SASEGT. The V end lost 4 bases, the J end lost 7 bases, and 8 bases lay between the germline ends. Here the CDR3 reads CASSGTGNSPLHF. CDR3 nucleotides: TGTGCCAGCAGTGGTACAGGGAATTCACCCCTCCACTTT.

Points on this clonotype: One junction end disagrees with the germline gene, perhaps due to a read error. The J gene is TRBJ1-4, the V gene TRBV28; 7 bases line up with TRBD1. Germline loops: CDR1 MDHEN, CDR2 SYDVKM. The CDR3 has 15 amino acids. CDR3 bases: TGTGCCAGCAGTTCCCCAACAGGGGAGCAGGAAAAACTATTTTTT. Its protein is CASSSPTGEQEKLFF.

The rearrangement links TRBV19 to TRBJ2-6; the D gene is possibly TRBD1 (6 bases). Germline CDR1 and CDR2: LNHDA and SQIVND (reference sequence). Trimming removed 3 bases from V and 0 bases from J, with 9 bases in between. CDR3 size: 16 residues. The CDR3 DNA is TGTGCCAGTAGTATGGGACAAGCCTCTGGGGCCAACGTCCTGACTTTC. This encodes CASSMGQASGANVLTF.

This chain links TRBV6-5 with TRBJ2-4; the match to TRBD1 covers 7 bases. V was clipped by 4 bases and J by 9 bases; unmatched bases: 9. This CDR3 is 14 amino acids long. Germline V gene lookup returns CDR1 MNHEY and CDR2 SVGAGI. DNA of the CDR3: TGTGCCAGCAGTTTAGGGGGCAATCTTGCCATTCAGTACTTC. This codes for CASSLGGNLAIQYF.

The chain uses TRBV7-2 and TRBJ1-5, with D possibly being TRBD1 (6 bases). V dropped 5 bases and J dropped 0 bases, with 17 bases sitting between them. CDR1 SGHTA and CDR2 FQGNSA come from the germline V gene. The CDR3 runs to 17 residues. CDR3 amino acids: CASSPVGTSISNQPQHF. The CDR3 DNA sequence: TGTGCCAGCAGCCCCGTGGGGACATCGATTAGCAATCAGCCCCAGCATTTT.

This chain joins TRBV24-1 and TRBJ1-2, with D hard to call. Germline CDR1 reads KGHDR; CDR2 reads SFDVKD. V lost 7 bases and J lost 1, with 6 bases in between. The CDR3 is 12 residues long. The CDR3 sequence is CATRGNNYGYTF. CDR3 coding DNA: TGTGCCACCAGAGGGAATAACTATGGCTACACCTTC.

This clonotype was observed a few times. The chain recombines TRBV7-2 with TRBJ1-5; D is undetermined. Looked up from germline, CDR1 is SGHTA and CDR2 is FQGNSA. The V gene lost 3 bases and the J gene lost 5 bases, with 8 bases spanning the gap. The CDR3 covers 13 residues. The CDR3 sequence: CASSFTEDQPQHF. The CDR3 nucleotides read TGTGCCAGCAGCTTTACAGAAGATCAGCCCCAGCATTTT.

This clonotype was detected a few times. The gene calls are TRBV6-5 and TRBJ1-1; 8 nucleotides agree with TRBD1. The germline V gene encodes CDR1 MNHEY and CDR2 SVGAGI. The CDR3 runs to 15 residues. V lost 0 bases, J lost 3 bases, and 3 bases stayed unmatched. The CDR3 is CASSYSMTGDTEAFF. The CDR3 nucleotides read TGTGCCAGCAGTTACTCTATGACAGGGGACACTGAAGCTTTCTTT.

The chain recombines TRBV11-3 with TRBJ2-5; TRBD2 aligns across 7 bases. The junction had 5 bases not matched to a gene; V was cut back by 5 bases and J by 2 bases. The germline CDR1 and CDR2 sequences are SGHNT and YENEEA. The CDR3 is made up of 14 amino acids. This CDR3 is CASSGGLQQETQYF. CDR3 in DNA: TGTGCCAGCAGCGGGGGACTACAACAAGAGACCCAGTACTTC.

The chain joins TRBV9 to TRBJ1-1; D may be TRBD1 (5 bases). This CDR3 is built from 14 residues. Trimming stripped 2 bases from V and 2 bases from J, with 10 bases between. CDR1 is SGDLS, CDR2 YYNGEE, per germline. CDR3 coding DNA: TGTGCCAGCAGCGTCCAGGGCTCCAACACTGAAGCTTTCTTT. This gives the protein CASSVQGSNTEAFF.

The chain employs TRBV20-1 and TRBJ1-1, with no clear D. CDR1 is DFQATT and CDR2 is SNEGSKA in the germline V gene (reference sequence). V dropped 3 bases and J dropped 8 bases, with 16 bases sitting between them. This CDR3 has 13 residues. For the CDR3, the DNA is TGCAGTGCTAGCGCCCCTGGATCCAAGGAAGCTTTCTTT. Protein: CSASAPGSKEAFF.

V usage is TRBV10-3 and J usage is TRBJ1-1, with a weak D call TRBD1 (6 bases). V gave up 2 bases and J gave up 1 base, with 11 bases separating them. The CDR3 has 15 residues. CDR1 and CDR2 (germline): ENHRY, SYGVKD. The CDR3: CAISEPYRENTEAFF. As DNA, the CDR3 is TGTGCCATCAGTGAGCCTTACAGGGAGAACACTGAAGCTTTCTTT.

This clonotype came up a few times. The gene calls are TRBV9 and TRBJ1-6; D gene uncertain. The CDR3 runs 16 residues. The germline V gene has CDR1 SGDLS and CDR2 YYNGEE. Trimming stripped 4 bases from V and 10 bases from J, with 21 bases between. The CDR3 region has the DNA TGTGCCAGCAGCACACGGTGGAGGGTTGGGGTCTCACCCCTCCACTTT. It yields the protein CASSTRWRVGVSPLHF. Full variable domain (remainder filled in from reference TRBV9 and TRBJ1-6): DSGVTQTPKHLITATGQRVTLRCSPRSGDLSVYWYQQSLDQGLQFLIQYYNGEERAKGNILERFSAQQFPDLHSELNLSSLELGDSALYFCASSTRWRVGVSPLHFGNGTRLTVT.

The J gene is TRBJ1-2, the V gene TRBV6-1; weak D call: TRBD1 (5 bases). The ends were cut back, 6 bases at V and 4 bases at J, with 15 bases in the middle. The CDR3 has 14 amino acids. Per the germline V gene, CDR1 is MNHNS and CDR2 is SASEGT. The CDR3 DNA follows: TGTGCCAGCAGCGTGGACAAACACCCCTATGGCTACACCTTC. Amino acid sequence: CASSVDKHPYGYTF.

This rearrangement joins TRBV6-2 or TRBV6-3 to TRBJ1-6; D might be TRBD1 (5 bases). Per germline, CDR1 MNHEY and CDR2 SVGEGT. The CDR3 spans 15 residues. Trimming shortened V by 7 bases and J by 6 bases, and 16 bases separated the two germline ends. CDR3 amino acids: CASTRGGQGNSPLHF. For the CDR3, the DNA is TGTGCCAGCACCAGAGGTGGCCAGGGTAATTCACCCCTCCACTTT.

V usage is TRBV15 and J usage is TRBJ2-1; D remains unclear. Trimming shortened V by 6 bases and J by 2 bases, and 11 bases separated the two germline ends. The germline V gene encodes CDR1 LNHNV and CDR2 YYDKDF (reference sequence). This CDR3 is 14 amino acids long. The CDR3 reads CATSHDSAYNEQFF. DNA for the CDR3: TGTGCCACCAGTCATGATTCGGCCTACAATGAGCAGTTCTTC.

To note about this clonotype: A much more abundant neighbour one base away suggests this may be a read error. V and J are TRBV7-2 and TRBJ2-2; D could derive from TRBD1 or TRBD2 (5 bases each). CDR1 and CDR2 from the germline V gene are SGHTA and FQGNSA. This CDR3 has 14 residues. The CDR3 bases are TGTGCCAGCAGCTTAATGTCAGGGCCCGGGGAGCCGTTTTTT. It yields the protein CASSLMSGPGEPFF.